Presented here are 30 T cell receptor beta chains from one specimen sequenced in a study of shared clonotypes between healthy human individuals (dated by TCRdb to the early 2020s). Library preparation was by the immunoSEQ multiplex PCR assay. Held by TCRdb, this immuneACCESS table contains in-frame sequences only and omits some clones. Under half of the omission traces to an unresolved V gene where checked; the cause of the rest is unknown. This sample comprises approximately 1.5 million clones, approximately 98% of them detected only once. Less than 0.55% of the sample lies in the top ten. The material sequenced was naive CD4+ T cells sorted from blood. The sample's cell subset or site label, in plain terms: CD45RA+ positively selected. The source of these receptors is a man aged 25 to 40 in good health.

The V call is TRBV5-4, the J call TRBJ2-3; 9 bases fit TRBD2. Germline CDR1 is SGHNT and CDR2 is YYREEE (reference sequence). With 4 bases clipped from V and 2 bases from J, the junction kept 8 bases outside the gene matches. The CDR3 spans 16 residues. The CDR3 DNA sequence: TGTGCCAGCAGCCTACCGGGGACTAGCACCACAGATACGCAGTATTTT. Protein product: CASSLPGTSTTDTQYF.

The gene calls are TRBV19 and TRBJ1-4; D remains unclear. This CDR3 is built from 18 residues. Germline values: CDR1 LNHDA, CDR2 SQIVND (reference sequence). V gave up 5 bases and J gave up 0 bases, with 19 bases separating them. The chain's CDR3 is CASSRPPRDAATNEKLFF. Here the CDR3 DNA reads TGTGCCAGTAGTCGCCCCCCTCGGGATGCCGCAACTAATGAAAAACTGTTTTTT.

The chain uses TRBV12-5 and TRBJ2-7, with 12 bases identical to TRBD1. V shed 5 bases, J shed 2 bases, and the junction held 7 bases outside the gene matches. CDR1 and CDR2 (germline): LGHNT, FRNRAP. The CDR3 has 16 amino acids. CDR3 DNA sequence: TGTGCTAGTGGTCCGGGGGGACAGGGGGCCACCTACGAGCAGTACTTC. Encoded protein: CASGPGGQGATYEQYF.

The chain couples TRBV29-1 to TRBJ2-1; D remains ambiguous. Germline V gives CDR1 SQVTM, CDR2 ANQGSEA. The CDR3 has 13 amino acids. Trimming cost V 1 base and J 7 bases, with 11 bases left between them. CDR3 bases: TGCAGCGTTGAAGTTCCCCGATTTAATGAGCAGTTCTTC. It codes for CSVEVPRFNEQFF.

For this clone: The junction does not match germline at one end; this may be a read error. This chain joins TRBV6-1 and TRBJ2-2, with D possibly TRBD1 on 5 matching bases. The CDR3 extends over 15 amino acids. Germline V gene lookup returns CDR1 MNHNS and CDR2 SASEGT. CDR3 DNA sequence: TGTGCCAGCAGAGAAGACAGTGCGAACACCGGGGAGCTGTTTTTT. It yields the protein CASREDSANTGELFF.

The chain couples TRBV5-1 to TRBJ1-1, with D unclear. V dropped 0 bases and J dropped 0 bases, with 6 bases sitting between them. The CDR3 loop spans 14 amino acids. The V gene's germline CDR1 is SGHRS and CDR2 YFSETQ. CDR3 in DNA: TGCGCCAGCAGCTTGGGGAATCTGAACACTGAAGCTTTCTTT. Translated: CASSLGNLNTEAFF.

The chain joins TRBV10-3 to TRBJ1-2; D may be TRBD1 (6 bases). The CDR3 runs to 14 residues. Deletions cut 3 bases from V and 6 bases from J, with 14 bases between. From germline, CDR1 is ENHRY and CDR2 SYGVKD. CDR3 residues: CAISDPGQPNGYTF. The DNA for the CDR3 is TGTGCCATCAGTGACCCGGGACAACCTAATGGCTACACCTTC.

The chain has TRBV28 and TRBJ2-1; 14 positions agree with TRBD2. The V gene's germline CDR1 is MDHEN and CDR2 SYDVKM. There are 18 residues in the CDR3. With 2 bases clipped from V and 4 bases from J, the junction kept 7 bases outside the gene matches. CDR3 in amino acids: CASSLSGTSGSIYNEQFF. The CDR3 coding sequence is TGTGCCAGCAGTTTAAGCGGGACTAGCGGGAGTATATACAATGAGCAGTTCTTC.

Points on this clone: Other DNA sequences in this sample translate to the same CDR3. V gene TRBV5-1 combines with J gene TRBJ2-7; D perhaps matches TRBD1 (6 bases). Trimming cost V 0 bases and J 0 bases, with 7 bases left between them. The CDR3 is made up of 14 amino acids. From germline, CDR1 is SGHRS and CDR2 YFSETQ. The CDR3: CASSLDRVSYEQYF. CDR3 in DNA: TGCGCCAGCAGCTTGGACAGGGTCTCCTACGAGCAGTACTTC.

V gene TRBV29-1 combines with J gene TRBJ2-1; D is perhaps TRBD1 (6 bases). There are 15 residues in the CDR3. Germline V CDR1 and CDR2: SQVTM, ANQGSEA. V shed 5 bases and J shed 2 bases, with 16 bases lying between them. CDR3 bases: TGCAGCGTTACAGGGTTGACTAAACCCTACAATGAGCAGTTCTTC. This sequence encodes CSVTGLTKPYNEQFF.

The chain joins TRBV6-5 to TRBJ1-1; D remains ambiguous. Between the trimmed V and J ends, which lost 4 bases and 3 bases, there was a span of 12 bases. Germline CDR1 MNHEY, CDR2 SVGAGI. The length of the CDR3 is 14 residues. The CDR3 reads CASSSRMGDTEAFF. The DNA for the CDR3 is TGTGCCAGCAGTTCCCGGATGGGAGACACTGAAGCTTTCTTT.

The genes are TRBV2 and TRBJ2-5, with D possibly TRBD1 on 6 matching bases. Trimming stripped 6 bases from V and 5 bases from J, with 19 bases between. The CDR3 length is 15 residues. Germline loops: CDR1 SNHLY, CDR2 FYNNEI. The CDR3 DNA is TGTGCCAGCAGCGGGATGACAGGCCGGTGGGAGACCCAGTACTTC. Protein: CASSGMTGRWETQYF.

The V call is TRBV25-1, the J call TRBJ2-7; D is perhaps TRBD1 or TRBD2 (5 bases each). This CDR3 has 12 amino acids. V lost 4 bases and J lost 5, with 9 bases in between. From germline, CDR1 is MGHDK and CDR2 SYGVNS. This chain's CDR3 is CASSAWGNEQYF. CDR3 DNA: TGTGCCAGCAGTGCCTGGGGGAACGAGCAGTACTTC.

CDR3 in amino acids: CASTRDRESAYEQYF. In DNA, the CDR3 is TGTGCCAGCACTAGGGACAGGGAGAGCGCTTACGAGCAGTACTTC. The chain links TRBV6-5 to TRBJ2-7; 9 bases map to TRBD1. The germline V gene encodes CDR1 MNHEY and CDR2 SVGAGI. The junction had 11 bases not matched to a gene; V was cut back by 7 bases and J by 4 bases. The CDR3 loop spans 15 amino acids.

Only one count was recorded for this clone. The chain joins TRBV5-6 to TRBJ2-1; TRBD1 matches at 7 bases. V was clipped by 0 bases and J by 0 bases; unmatched bases: 6. Germline-derived CDR1 and CDR2 are SGHDT and YYEEEE. There are 17 residues in the CDR3. CDR3 region: CASSLEIDRVSYNEQFF. The CDR3 DNA reads TGTGCCAGCAGCTTGGAAATCGACAGGGTCTCCTACAATGAGCAGTTCTTC.

The genes are TRBV4-1 and TRBJ2-7; D gene unclear. V lost 1 base to trimming and J lost 0 bases, with 7 bases between them. Germline-derived CDR1 and CDR2 are MGHRA and YSYEKL. CDR3 length equals 14 residues. The CDR3 is CASSQVRASYEQYF. The CDR3, as DNA: TGCGCCAGCAGCCAAGTCCGAGCCTCCTACGAGCAGTACTTC.

The DNA for the CDR3 is TGTGCCAGCAGCCGAGTCCCGGGACAGGGAGGGGGCAATCAGCCCCAGCATTTT. As protein: CASSRVPGQGGGNQPQHF. This chain connects TRBV7-2 to TRBJ1-5, with 9 bases matching TRBD1. Per germline, CDR1 SGHTA and CDR2 FQGNSA. CDR3 size: 18 residues. Trimming removed 5 bases from V and 2 bases from J; junction bases left unmatched: 13.

CDR3 loop: CASSLAHRGESQPQHF. The CDR3 DNA is TGTGCCAGCAGCTTGGCCCACAGGGGAGAAAGTCAGCCCCAGCATTTT. The chain joins TRBV5-6 to TRBJ1-5, with 7 bases aligning to TRBD1. Germline CDR1 is SGHDT and CDR2 is YYEEEE. There are 16 residues in the CDR3. Trimming took 0 bases from V and 6 from J; bases not matched to a gene: 9.

This rearrangement joins TRBV5-6 to TRBJ2-7, with 9 bases fitting TRBD2. CDR1 SGHDT and CDR2 YYEEEE come from the germline V gene. Trimming cost V 2 bases and J 3 bases; bases outside gene matches: 3. CDR3 length: 14 amino acids. The CDR3 nucleotides read TGTGCCAGCAGCTTAGGGACTAGCAGCTACGAGCAGTACTTC. Amino acids: CASSLGTSSYEQYF. Drawing the rest from reference TRBV5-6 and TRBJ2-7, the complete variable domain is DAGVTQSPTHLIKTRGQQVTLRCSPKSGHDTVSWYQQALGQGPQFIFQYYEEEERQRGNFPDRFSGHQFPNYSSELNVNALLLGDSALYLCASSLGTSSYEQYFGPGTRLTVT.

V and J are TRBV4-3 and TRBJ2-1; 9 bases align to TRBD2. Unmatched junction bases numbered 9, after V lost 0 bases and J lost 6 bases. Per the germline V gene, CDR1 is LGHNA and CDR2 is YSLEER. CDR3 length: 17 residues. The CDR3 reads CASSQDLGREGLNEQFF. CDR3 coding DNA: TGCGCCAGCAGCCAAGATCTCGGGCGGGAGGGCCTCAATGAGCAGTTCTTC.

The V gene is TRBV5-1, the J gene TRBJ2-1; 12 bases map to TRBD1. Germline CDR1 and CDR2: SGHRS and YFSETQ. J gave up 3 bases and V 7 bases, and 11 bases lay outside the gene matches. The CDR3 extends over 17 amino acids. The CDR3 DNA reads as TGCGCCAGCGGGGGGACAGGGGGCGCCCCTCTCTACAATGAGCAGTTCTTC. It is translated as CASGGTGGAPLYNEQFF.

Comment on this clone: One junction end disagrees with the germline gene, perhaps due to a read error. The rearrangement uses TRBV12-5 and TRBJ1-5; TRBD1 might be the D (5 bases). The CDR3 is 12 amino acids. CDR1 and CDR2 from the germline V gene are LGHNT and FRNRAP. The CDR3 protein is CASSLGQQPQHF. DNA for the CDR3: TGTGCTAGTAGTTTGGGGCAGCAGCCCCAGCATTTT.

V and J are TRBV5-5 and TRBJ2-1; weak D call: TRBD2 (6 bases). V shed 2 bases and J shed 15 bases, with 21 bases lying between them. Germline CDR1 is SGHKS and CDR2 is YYEKEE (reference sequence). The CDR3 totals 14 residues. Here the CDR3 DNA reads TGTGCCAGCAGCTTTCGACTAGTAGGGTCGGTCCGGTTCTTC. Protein product: CASSFRLVGSVRFF.

This chain connects TRBV9 to TRBJ1-3; 7 positions agree with TRBD1. The CDR3 contains 16 residues. Germline trimming cut 0 bases from V and 3 bases from J; bases unmatched to any gene: 6. Germline assignment: CDR1 SGDLS and CDR2 YYNGEE. This CDR3 is CASSVGTGFLGNTIYF. In nucleotides, the CDR3 is TGTGCCAGCAGCGTAGGGACAGGCTTTCTTGGAAACACCATATATTTT.

The CDR3 spells CASSVGAANYEQYF. Written as DNA, the CDR3 is TGTGCCAGCAGCGTAGGGGCGGCCAACTACGAGCAGTACTTC. This chain connects TRBV9 to TRBJ2-7; D gene uncertain. This CDR3 comprises 14 residues. Trimming cost V 0 bases and J 3 bases, with 10 bases left between them. Germline CDR1 reads SGDLS; CDR2 reads YYNGEE.

This clone was seen a single time. The V call is TRBV14, the J call TRBJ1-5; 10 nucleotides line up with TRBD1. Germline CDR1 SGHDN, CDR2 FVKESK. CDR3 length equals 19 residues. The V and J ends lost 0 bases and 3 bases, in that order; junction bases with no gene match: 11. The CDR3 coding sequence is TGTGCCAGCAGCCAAGATTTGGGACAGGGGATCCACACCAATCAGCCCCAGCATTTT. The encoded protein is CASSQDLGQGIHTNQPQHF.

V usage is TRBV7-8 and J usage is TRBJ2-5; the D gene is possibly TRBD2 (6 bases). CDR1 and CDR2 (germline): SGHVS, FQNEAQ. CDR3 length: 14 residues. Trimming shortened V by 2 bases and J by 7 bases, and 14 bases separated the two germline ends. CDR3 loop: CASSLSRDGGTQYF. The CDR3 nucleotides are TGTGCCAGCAGCTTATCCCGGGACGGGGGGACCCAGTACTTC. Based on the CDR3 plus reference TRBV7-8 and TRBJ2-5, the full variable domain is GAGVSQSPRYKVAKRGQDVALRCDPISGHVSLFWYQQALGQGPEFLTYFQNEAQLDKSGLPSDRFFAERPEGSVSTLKIQRTQQEDSAVYLCASSLSRDGGTQYFGPGTRLLVL.

Note on this clone: The identical CDR3 is also encoded by other nucleotide sequences in the sample. The chain combines TRBV19 with TRBJ2-5, with a tentative D call TRBD1 (5 bases). The CDR3 runs to 15 residues. CDR1 is LNHDA and CDR2 is SQIVND in the germline V gene (reference sequence). Between the trimmed V and J ends, which lost 1 base and 1 base, there was a span of 10 bases. The CDR3 protein is CASSIAAGIQETQYF. The CDR3 bases are TGTGCCAGTAGTATAGCAGCAGGGATCCAAGAGACCCAGTACTTC.

The chain combines TRBV11-2 with TRBJ2-5; D gene uncertain. Trimming stripped 8 bases from V and 4 bases from J, with 17 bases between. CDR1 and CDR2 from the germline V gene are SGHAT and FQNNGV. The CDR3 sequence is 14 residues long. DNA of the CDR3: TGTGCCAGCCTAGGCCCAGAAAAGGGAGAGACCCAGTACTTC. The encoded protein is CASLGPEKGETQYF.

Turning to this clone: The same CDR3 is also encoded by other DNA sequences in this sample. The rearrangement links TRBV5-1 to TRBJ1-1; the D is unclear. Germline V CDR1 and CDR2: SGHRS, YFSETQ. The CDR3 is made up of 13 amino acids. Deletions cut 0 bases from V and 5 bases from J, with 8 bases between. The CDR3, as DNA: TGCGCCAGCAGCTTGGGTGGGGTTACTGAAGCTTTCTTT. It encodes CASSLGGVTEAFF.